Below, one TCR beta chain is given with its context. The J segment lost 7 bases and the V segment lost 1 base, leaving 6 bases of the junction unmatched. The CDR3 is made up of 16 amino acids. CDR1 SGHTA and CDR2 FQGTGA come from the germline V gene. The data originate from a study of blood T cells in healthy people across ages. With a J-beta primer mix and a sample-barcoded 5' primer, a second PCR ran roughly 6 to 11 cycles. MiXCR, run by TCRdb on the 5' RACE reads, gives a single entry per CDR3 protein. Altogether some 890,000 distinct CDR3 sequences are present, 25% to 30% being singletons, with the ten largest covering roughly a tenth. These same data were also listed under a study on T cells of mothers and their children.

This chain uses TRBV7-3 with TRBJ2-1; 11 bases align to TRBD2. This clonotype originated in a woman between 40 and 50 years old in good health. Sequencing was done on a sample of blood. The CDR3 sequence is CASSLRPASGGNEQFF. CDR3 DNA: TGTGCCAGCAGCTTAAGGCCGGCTAGCGGGGGGAATGAGCAGTTCTTC.